This TCR beta chain was sequenced in a study of T cell responses to AZD1222 COVID-19 vaccine (dated by TCRdb to 2020 to 2023). Regarding the research as a whole: AZD1222 recipients with second doses at about 4 weeks or about 12 weeks were pooled, because spike-specific TCR depth and breadth did not differ between schedules. Enrollment into the trials was organized by age into subgroups of 18-55, 56-69 and 70-plus years, and those subgroups contained approximately 160, 26 and 62 TCR-sequenced participants, respectively. A total of about 240 trial participants underwent TCR sequencing, of whom around 200 received two doses of AZD1222 and approximately 25 received two doses of the MenACWY control vaccine. General conclusions and limits of the study: Epitopes outside the regions mutated in the B.1.351 and B.1.1.7 variants were reportedly recognized by nearly half of the unique spike-specific TCRs. A significant rise in spike-specific TCR breadth and depth was observed after two AZD1222 doses relative to day 0 and relative to MenACWY recipients. The vaccine-associated CD4 TCRs covered the entire spike protein, and the dominant responses fell in regions 160-218 and 743-854. Participants were mostly white British, with more females than males. The authors suggested clonal diversity may have been underestimated. The 56-69-year group was small, and its depth increase did not reach significance, likely because of low power. Conclusions about previously exposed vaccinees were limited because only a handful of AZD1222 recipients were SARS-CoV-2 seropositive at baseline. Because no day 14 peak-response samples were available, repertoires were characterized only after the peak T cell response.

A remark on this clone: Its antigen is unknown. No base-level quality is on record; no much larger clone is a single base apart.

This specimen's time point label, interpreted: baseline before first vaccination. The vaccinee samples were drawn from two UK trials, COV001 and COV002, one of which was a single-blind randomized controlled phase 2/3 trial testing AZD1222 (ChAdOx1 nCoV-19) in healthy adults. For TCRbeta chain sequencing, PBMC samples were collected from trial participants at day 0 and at day 28 after the second dose. V is clipped by 0 bases and J by 7 bases, and the sequence between their germline boundaries is 13 bases long. Spanning cysteine to phenylalanine, the CDR3 consists of 14 amino acids. Of the read, only the CDR3 DNA is kept; its 42 bases are in frame from base 1. According to the germline V gene, CDR1 reads LGHNT and CDR2 reads FRNRAP. The CDR3 regions of human TCRbeta chains were analyzed by immunosequencing. The study's processing was this. TCRs in the repertoires were matched against a reference library of SARS-CoV-2-specific TCRs that had been generated with the MIRA antigen-specificity platform. Breadth was defined as the fraction of unique TCRs that were SARS-CoV-2-associated, and depth was defined as the fraction of total T cells that were SARS-CoV-2-associated. Using the MIRA data, each spike-specific TCR was assigned both to the spike region to which the TCR was reactive and to a CD4 or CD8 class. Log10-transformed breadth and depth values were compared by one-way ANOVA with Sidak's multiple comparisons tests. TCRdb's version of the immuneACCESS table is confined to in-frame rearrangements and falls short of the full clone set. An unresolved V gene accounts for under half of the shortfall where checked; the remainder is of unknown origin. The DNA gave D and trimming, while V, J and clone size come from that table. The sample table records over 100,000 clones; around 90% of these occur just once. The ten largest clones represent roughly 6% of the sample.

Recombination joined TRBV12-5 with TRBJ2-7; the D segment may tentatively be TRBD1 or TRBD2, each giving 5 matched bases. The source material was peripheral blood, sampled on day 0 of AZD1222 vaccination. This receptor was obtained from an adult in good health. CDR3 region: CASGLVPGPTEQYF. At the DNA level, the sequence is TGTGCTAGTGGTTTGGTACCGGGGCCGACGGAGCAGTACTTC.